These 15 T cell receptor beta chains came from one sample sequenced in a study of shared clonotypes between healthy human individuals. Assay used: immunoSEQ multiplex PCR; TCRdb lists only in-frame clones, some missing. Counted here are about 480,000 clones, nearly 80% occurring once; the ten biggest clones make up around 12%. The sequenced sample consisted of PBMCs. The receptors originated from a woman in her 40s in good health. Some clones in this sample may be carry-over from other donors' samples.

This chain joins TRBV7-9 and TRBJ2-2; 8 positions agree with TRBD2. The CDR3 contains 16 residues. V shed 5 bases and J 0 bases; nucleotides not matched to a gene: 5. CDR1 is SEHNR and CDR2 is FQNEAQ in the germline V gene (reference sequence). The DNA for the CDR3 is TGTGCCAGCAGCCTAAGACTAGCGACGAACACCGGGGAGCTGTTTTTT. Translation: CASSLRLATNTGELFF.

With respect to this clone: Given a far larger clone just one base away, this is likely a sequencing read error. The DNA for the CDR3 is TGTGCCAGCAGTGAAGTATTTTCCCATGAGCAGTTCTTC. Protein product: CASSEVFSHEQFF. The chain couples TRBV2 to TRBJ2-1; D is ambiguous. Germline V gives CDR1 SNHLY, CDR2 FYNNEI. The CDR3 has 13 amino acids. V was clipped by 1 base and J by 8 bases, with 9 bases between them.

DNA of the CDR3: TGTGCCATCAGTGGAGGGCTAGCGGGGTTCGAGCAGTACTTC. Translation: CAISGGLAGFEQYF. The gene calls are TRBV10-3 and TRBJ2-7; 9 bases agree with TRBD2. V lost 4 bases and J lost 6; bases outside the gene matches: 7. The CDR3 contains 14 residues. The germline CDR1 and CDR2 sequences are ENHRY and SYGVKD.

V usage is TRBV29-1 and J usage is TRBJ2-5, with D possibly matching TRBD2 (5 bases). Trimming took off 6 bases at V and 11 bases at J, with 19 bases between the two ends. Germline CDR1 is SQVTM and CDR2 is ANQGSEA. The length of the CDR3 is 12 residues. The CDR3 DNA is TGCAGCGTCCCTGGCGAAGCTGGGGAGCAGTACTTC. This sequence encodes CSVPGEAGEQYF.

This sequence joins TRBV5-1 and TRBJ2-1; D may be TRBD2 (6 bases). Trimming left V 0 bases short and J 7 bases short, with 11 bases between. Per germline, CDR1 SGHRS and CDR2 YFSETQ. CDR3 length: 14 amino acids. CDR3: CASSLALAGNEQFF. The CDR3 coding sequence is TGCGCCAGCAGCTTGGCACTAGCCGGGAATGAGCAGTTCTTC.

CDR3 nucleotides: TGTGCCAGCAGCCTAGCGGGAGCGGCAGATACGCAGTATTTT. It codes for CASSLAGAADTQYF. V is TRBV5-4 and J is TRBJ2-3; 10 nucleotides align to TRBD2. Germline V gene lookup returns CDR1 SGHNT and CDR2 YYREEE (reference sequence). The CDR3 has 14 residues. V gave up 4 bases and J gave up 4 bases; unmatched junction bases: 3.

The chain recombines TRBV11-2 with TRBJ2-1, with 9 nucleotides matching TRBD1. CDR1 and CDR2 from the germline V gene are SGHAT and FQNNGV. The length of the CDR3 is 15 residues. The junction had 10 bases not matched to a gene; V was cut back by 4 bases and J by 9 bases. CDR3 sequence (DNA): TGTGCCAGCAGCTCAGCAGGGACAGGGTCGGTTGAGCAGTTCTTC. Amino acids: CASSSAGTGSVEQFF.

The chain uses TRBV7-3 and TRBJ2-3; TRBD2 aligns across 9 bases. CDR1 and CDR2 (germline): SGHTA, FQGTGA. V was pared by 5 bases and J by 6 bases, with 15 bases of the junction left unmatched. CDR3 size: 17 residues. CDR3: CASSRYRAAGGLDTQYF. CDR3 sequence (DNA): TGTGCCAGCAGCCGTTATAGGGCGGCGGGAGGGCTCGATACGCAGTATTTT.

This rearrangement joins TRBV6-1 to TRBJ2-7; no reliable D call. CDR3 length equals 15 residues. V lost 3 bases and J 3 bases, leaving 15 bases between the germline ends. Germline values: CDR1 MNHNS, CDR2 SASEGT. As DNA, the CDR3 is TGTGCCAGCAGTGACGCCCTGGCGCTCGACTACGAGCAGTACTTC. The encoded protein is CASSDALALDYEQYF.

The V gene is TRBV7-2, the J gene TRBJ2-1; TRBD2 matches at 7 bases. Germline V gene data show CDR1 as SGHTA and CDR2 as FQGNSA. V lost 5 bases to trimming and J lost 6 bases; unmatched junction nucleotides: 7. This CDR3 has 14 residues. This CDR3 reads CASSQTGGSNEQFF. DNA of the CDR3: TGTGCCAGCAGCCAAACCGGGGGGTCCAATGAGCAGTTCTTC.

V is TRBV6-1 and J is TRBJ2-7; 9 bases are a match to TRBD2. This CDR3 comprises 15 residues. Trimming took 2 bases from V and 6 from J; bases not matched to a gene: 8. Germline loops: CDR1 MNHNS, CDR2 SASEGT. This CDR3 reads CASSEFPSGIGEQYF. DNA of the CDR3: TGTGCCAGCAGTGAATTCCCTAGCGGGATAGGCGAGCAGTACTTC.

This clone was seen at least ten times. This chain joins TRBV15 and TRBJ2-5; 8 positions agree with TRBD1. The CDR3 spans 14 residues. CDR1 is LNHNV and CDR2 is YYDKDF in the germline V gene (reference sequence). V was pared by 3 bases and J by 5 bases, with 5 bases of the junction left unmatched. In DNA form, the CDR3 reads TGTGCCACCAGCAGTCACAGGGGGGTGGAGACCCAGTACTTC. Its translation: CATSSHRGVETQYF.

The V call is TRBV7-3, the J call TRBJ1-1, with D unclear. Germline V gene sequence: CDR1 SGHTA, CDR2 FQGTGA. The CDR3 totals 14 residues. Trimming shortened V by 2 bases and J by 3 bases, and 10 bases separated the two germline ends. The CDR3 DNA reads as TGTGCCAGCAGCTTATGGGATGGAGACACTGAAGCTTTCTTT. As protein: CASSLWDGDTEAFF.

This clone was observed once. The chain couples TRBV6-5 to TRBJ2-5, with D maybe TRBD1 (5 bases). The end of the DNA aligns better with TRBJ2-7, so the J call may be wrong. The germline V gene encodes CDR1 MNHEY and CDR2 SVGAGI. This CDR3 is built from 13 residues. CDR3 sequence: CASRLDSSYEQYF. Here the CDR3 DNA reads TGTGCCAGCAGGCTCGACAGCTCCTACGAGCAGTACTTC.

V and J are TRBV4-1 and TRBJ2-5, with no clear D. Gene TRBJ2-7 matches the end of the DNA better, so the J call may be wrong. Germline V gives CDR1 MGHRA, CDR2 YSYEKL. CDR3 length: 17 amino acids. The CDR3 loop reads CASSPSNPMKASYEQYF. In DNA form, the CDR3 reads TGCGCCAGCAGCCCAAGTAATCCTATGAAGGCGTCCTACGAGCAGTACTTC.